This T cell receptor beta chain was sequenced in a study of OX40 agonist ivuxolimab in advanced cancers. Concerning the study at large: The costimulatory receptor OX40 (CD134) was targeted by ivuxolimab, a fully human IgG2 agonistic monoclonal antibody. Intravenous ivuxolimab was administered to patients every 2 weeks at six dose levels: 0.01, 0.1, 0.3, 1.5, 3 and 10 mg/kg. The paper covers the monotherapy dose-escalation part of the phase I ivuxolimab trial, which included N ≈ 52 patients. Of the approximately 54 dose-escalation patients, hepatocellular carcinoma was present in roughly 19, melanoma in approximately 15, renal cell carcinoma in 9 and head and neck cancer in 9. The dose-escalation cohort was 80% to 90% male with a mean age of approximately 60 years, ranging from roughly 20 to 80. Peripheral TCRbeta sequencing was intended to test whether TCR sequence diversity was altered and clonal T-cell expansion was caused by ivuxolimab. Prior anti-PD-1, anti-PD-L1 or anti-CTLA-4 therapy was permitted, and approximately 39% of dose-escalation patients had received checkpoint inhibitors. Partial responses occurred in three dose-escalation patients, of whom one had hepatocellular carcinoma and two had cutaneous melanoma.

Patients with autoimmune disease history or receiving systemic immunosuppression were excluded from the trial. Peripheral blood for TCR sequencing was collected from all dose cohorts at baseline, on cycle 4 day 1, and on cycle 7 day 1. The samples were drawn from a first-in-human, open-label, multicenter phase I dose-escalation trial of ivuxolimab. Adults with locally advanced or metastatic head and neck squamous cell, hepatocellular, melanoma or renal cell carcinoma were enrolled in the trial. CD4+ and CD8+ T cells were sorted separately from peripheral blood before TCR sequencing. A few counts support this clone. Its binding antigen is unknown. There are no base qualities to consult, and no much larger clone falls within one base. To sequence the TCRbeta CDR3 region, genomic DNA was isolated from the sorted cells. The immunoSEQ Assay was used for sequencing of TCRbeta CDR3 regions. TCRdb holds this immuneACCESS table with in-frame rearrangements only. Some clones are missing; in checked studies, unresolved V genes explain under half, and the rest has no known cause. The sample table contains more than 70,000 clones; only one count was recorded for approximately 86% of them. The ten biggest clones cover less than 2% of the sample.

Study-wide findings and limitations: Low levels of normalized T-cell clonal expansion were also seen in some nonresponding patients. After ivuxolimab, expanded clones were on average more numerous among CD8+ T cells than among CD4+ T cells. The antigen specificity of the peripheral T cells that underwent clonal expansion was not determined. In partial responders in the 0.1-3.0 mg/kg groups, normalized peripheral clonal expansion was found to be among the lowest, especially among CD8+ T cells. At doses of 0.1 to 3.0 mg/kg, clonal expansion of both CD4+ and CD8+ T cells in blood was seen between baseline and week 6.

Sequencing used CD4+ or CD8+ T cells sorted from blood, obtained in a trial of the OX40 agonist ivuxolimab. The clonotype was recovered from an adult with an advanced solid tumor such as melanoma, head and neck, liver or kidney cancer.

The DNA reads TGTGCCAGCAGCCGTGGACAGGGATCCTATAATTCACCCCTCCACTTT. Its translation is CASSRGQGSYNSPLHF. The V and J genes are TRBV2 and TRBJ1-6, with 8 middle bases fitting TRBD1. From the cysteine through the phenylalanine, the CDR3 covers 16 amino acids. Only the CDR3 part of the read is kept: 48 bases, read in frame from the first base. Trimming removed 6 bases from V and 1 base from J; the gene matches leave 5 bases unexplained. The germline V gene supplies CDR1 SNHLY and CDR2 FYNNEI.